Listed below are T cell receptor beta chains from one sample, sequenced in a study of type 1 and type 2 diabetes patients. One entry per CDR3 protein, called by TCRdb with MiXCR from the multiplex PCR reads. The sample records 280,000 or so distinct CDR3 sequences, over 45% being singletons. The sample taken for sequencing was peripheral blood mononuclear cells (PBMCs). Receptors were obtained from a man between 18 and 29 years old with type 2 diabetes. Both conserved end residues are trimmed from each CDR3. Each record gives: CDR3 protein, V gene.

AWSPTGSSPLH,TRBV30
ASSPLSGRVSYEQY,TRBV18
APNRGRVCSNEQF,TRBV19
ACITGTSGETQY,TRBV30
ASSEALGGRGKLF,TRBV2
ASSRILGIEQY,TRBV7-8
ASSLTGTHDEQY,TRBV27
ATSRDLGEGARQETQY,TRBV15
ASRGTGTYGYT,TRBV27
ASSRGSSQETQH,TRBV27
ASSMNSFYEQY,TRBV19
VSSAGTDQETQY,TRBV10-2
ASSQASGVAYNEQF,TRBV10-1
ASSLYRDEQF,TRBV7-3
AISEGQVGYEQY,TRBV10-3
ASSKGLARGGHTDTQY,TRBV7-6
AWRLGMF,TRBV30
ASSFTSGSYEQY,TRBV7-3
ASSASRTAPYEQY,TRBV7-2
ASSPLPRGGSYNEQF,TRBV2
ATAGQGSRGYT,TRBV15
ASSISGRGSDTQY,TRBV19
SATRTGRGTEAF,TRBV20-1
ASSDIEADTQY,TRBV6-5
ASSLLDRALWETQY,TRBV7-9
ASSLEFALNTEAF,TRBV13
ASMGMSNQPQH,TRBV2
ASRTTATNEKLF,TRBV7-8
ASRRLGQGADTQY,TRBV7-8
ASSPSGGGSSGANVLT,TRBV14
ASSSGTGAPETEAF,TRBV28
ALTEKGYGNYGYT,TRBV30
ASAPQTGELF,TRBV25-1
SVTSGVSYNEQF,TRBV20-1
SAKGGAMNTEAF,TRBV20-1
ASSDSTVNSPLH,TRBV6-4
ASSPRTQGYEQY,TRBV27
ASSVTSAVAGELF,TRBV9
AWSVRSGNRAYNEQF,TRBV30
ASRSRWINYGYT,TRBV13
ASSESLAGETQY,TRBV2
ASSLMGGNEKLF,TRBV11-1
ASSIDVRVGNEKLF,TRBV19
ATSRDRSGETQY,TRBV15
SARAGSTDTLY,TRBV20-1
ASSLASQGRNQPQH,TRBV4-2
ASSFLGGTDNSPLH,TRBV27
ASSVNPSGGAFWGTQY,TRBV7-2
ASSPTSPQLYEQY,TRBV7-8
ASSWGQGARKQF,TRBV19
AIQSAGAYYEQY,TRBV10-3
ASSFKTGQGNTEAF,TRBV14
ASSAGQYNSETQY,TRBV6-5
ASSSTGGGRRQETQY,TRBV7-8